These 18 T cell receptor beta chains were all obtained from the same sample, sequenced in a study of PD-1 blockade in mismatch repair-deficient tumors. The method was immunoSEQ multiplex PCR; TCRdb's version includes in-frame clones alone and lacks a portion of them. Among around 100,000 clones, 70% to 80% were seen once, and the ten largest hold about 4.7%. This specimen consisted of peripheral blood, obtained 60 weeks after starting pembrolizumab. The receptors originated from an adult with mismatch repair-deficient cancer.

This clone was seen just once. The chain uses TRBV29-1 and TRBJ1-5; D call uncertain. With 4 bases removed from V and 4 bases from J, the gap between germline ends came to 11 bases. The CDR3 runs to 13 residues. Germline-derived CDR1 and CDR2 are SQVTM and ANQGSEA. Here the CDR3 DNA reads TGCAGCGTTGGTGGCGACAAAAATCAGCCCCAGCATTTT. Its translation: CSVGGDKNQPQHF.

The rearrangement joins TRBV7-2 to TRBJ2-5, with D uncertain. The CDR3 has 15 amino acids. From germline, CDR1 is SGHTA and CDR2 FQGNSA. V dropped 5 bases and J dropped 2 bases, with 15 bases sitting between them. CDR3 sequence (DNA): TGTGCCAGCAGCGCTAACCCCACTGGACAAGAGACCCAGTACTTC. Protein sequence: CASSANPTGQETQYF.

The chain couples TRBV4-1 to TRBJ2-4; the D is unclear. V lost 4 bases and J lost 0, with 13 bases in between. Germline assignment: CDR1 MGHRA and CDR2 YSYEKL. The CDR3 is made up of 16 amino acids. DNA of the CDR3: TGCGCCAGCAGCCCCCTGGCCATACTAGCCAAAAACATTCAGTACTTC. Its translation: CASSPLAILAKNIQYF.

The V call is TRBV10-3, the J call TRBJ2-7; 9 bases are a match to TRBD1. The V gene's germline CDR1 is ENHRY and CDR2 SYGVKD. The CDR3 contains 13 residues. V trimming: 9 bases; J trimming: 3 bases; junction bases outside the gene matches: 6. Written as DNA, the CDR3 is TGTGCCATGGGACAGGGACCCGACTACGAGCAGTACTTC. Translating it yields CAMGQGPDYEQYF.

This chain joins TRBV6-5 and TRBJ2-3; weak D call: TRBD1 (5 bases). Per germline, CDR1 MNHEY and CDR2 SVGAGI. The CDR3 sequence is 11 residues long. V gave up 6 bases and J gave up 12 bases, with 13 bases separating them. In DNA form, the CDR3 reads TGTGCCAGCAGCCCAGGGATTGCACAGTATTTT. Protein: CASSPGIAQYF.

The chain joins TRBV5-6 to TRBJ2-6; D ambiguous. CDR3 length equals 17 residues. The germline V gene encodes CDR1 SGHDT and CDR2 YYEEEE. V was shortened by 4 bases and J by 0 bases, with 14 bases between the two germline ends. CDR3: CASSRQDPYSGANVLTF. DNA of the CDR3: TGTGCCAGCAGCCGCCAGGATCCGTACTCTGGGGCCAACGTCCTGACTTTC.

This clone showed up just once. The V gene is TRBV16, the J gene TRBJ1-3, with D possibly matching TRBD1 (5 bases). The CDR3 length is 15 residues. The V end lost 4 bases, the J end lost 0 bases, and 10 bases lay between the germline ends. Germline CDR1 KGHSY, CDR2 FQNENV. CDR3 amino acids: CASSPTADSGNTIYF. CDR3 coding DNA: TGTGCCAGCAGCCCGACAGCGGACTCTGGAAACACCATATATTTT.

The chain carries TRBV6-6 and TRBJ2-5; 7 bases are a match to TRBD2. Germline CDR1 is MNHNY and CDR2 is SVGAGI (reference sequence). Trimming took 5 bases from V and 5 from J; bases not matched to a gene: 8. This CDR3 has 14 amino acids. CDR3 region: CASSTPGGLETQYF. CDR3 DNA sequence: TGTGCCAGCAGTACTCCCGGGGGGTTGGAGACCCAGTACTTC.

The rearrangement uses TRBV7-6 and TRBJ2-3; D is unclear. The CDR3 has 17 residues. Looked up from germline, CDR1 is SGHVS and CDR2 is FNYEAQ. Trimming took off 5 bases at V and 0 bases at J, with 18 bases between the two ends. For the CDR3, the DNA is TGTGCCAGCAGCCTAGGCCCTTACTTGTCTAGCACAGATACGCAGTATTTT. It codes for CASSLGPYLSSTDTQYF.

This chain uses TRBV25-1 with TRBJ1-4, with 7 bases that match TRBD1. The CDR3 contains 14 residues. The V gene's germline CDR1 is MGHDK and CDR2 SYGVNS. Germline trimming cut 8 bases from V and 11 bases from J; bases unmatched to any gene: 14. For the CDR3, the DNA is TGTGCCAGCTCACTAGGCCAGGGGGGAGTGAAACTGTTTTTT. As protein: CASSLGQGGVKLFF.

This clone has only one observation. The chain recombines TRBV27 with TRBJ2-1, with 10 bases that match TRBD2. Per the germline V gene, CDR1 is MNHEY and CDR2 is SMNVEV (reference sequence). This CDR3 comprises 15 residues. Trimming at V came to 5 bases and at J to 6 bases, leaving 7 bases not matched to a gene. The CDR3 spells CASSRSGRDPNEQFF. The CDR3 region has the DNA TGTGCCAGCAGTCGAAGCGGGAGGGACCCCAATGAGCAGTTCTTC.

The CDR3 region is CASRDAGSGNTIYF. The CDR3 DNA sequence: TGTGCCAGCAGGGACGCAGGGTCTGGAAACACCATATATTTT. The chain has TRBV6-6 and TRBJ1-3; D is perhaps TRBD1 (5 bases). CDR3 length equals 14 residues. Germline V gives CDR1 MNHNY, CDR2 SVGAGI (reference sequence). Between the trimmed V and J ends, which lost 6 bases and 1 base, there was a span of 10 bases.

The rearrangement links TRBV28 to TRBJ1-1, with D possibly matching TRBD1 (5 bases). Per the germline V gene, CDR1 is MDHEN and CDR2 is SYDVKM. V was trimmed by 4 bases and J by 3 bases, leaving 18 bases between them. CDR3 length: 16 residues. CDR3 in amino acids: CASSSRGGDRDTEAFF. CDR3 sequence (DNA): TGTGCCAGCAGTTCCCGGGGGGGAGATAGGGACACTGAAGCTTTCTTT. The full variable domain, completed using reference TRBV28 and TRBJ1-1, is DVKVTQSSRYLVKRTGEKVFLECVQDMDHENMFWYRQDPGLGLRLIYFSYDVKMKEKGDIPEGYSVSREKKERFSLILESASTNQTSMYLCASSSRGGDRDTEAFFGQGTRLTVV.

This chain connects TRBV29-1 to TRBJ2-2; possibly TRBD2 for D (5 bases). This CDR3 comprises 13 residues. Between the trimmed V and J ends, which lost 4 bases and 6 bases, there was a span of 12 bases. The germline V gene encodes CDR1 SQVTM and CDR2 ANQGSEA. The CDR3 sequence is CSVVGEAAGELFF. DNA of the CDR3: TGCAGCGTTGTCGGGGAAGCCGCCGGGGAGCTGTTTTTT.

The gene calls are TRBV6-1 and TRBJ1-5, with D tentatively TRBD1 (5 bases). V was shortened by 6 bases and J by 6 bases, with 12 bases between the two germline ends. Germline CDR1 MNHNS, CDR2 SASEGT. The CDR3 runs 13 residues. CDR3 DNA: TGTGCCAGCAGACTACAGGAGGTTCAGCCCCAGCATTTT. Amino acid sequence: CASRLQEVQPQHF.

The chain joins TRBV12-5 to TRBJ1-4; D gene ambiguous. Germline CDR1 reads LGHNT; CDR2 reads FRNRAP. Trimming pared 1 base from V and 4 bases from J, leaving 16 bases between. This CDR3 has 17 residues. The CDR3: CASGLGVFSGSNEKLFF. CDR3 DNA: TGTGCTAGTGGTTTGGGAGTTTTTTCAGGAAGTAATGAAAAACTGTTTTTT.

This sequence joins TRBV7-2 and TRBJ1-1; D remains unclear. Germline V lookup: CDR1 SGHTA, CDR2 FQGNSA. Trimming shortened V by 0 bases and J by 4 bases, and 9 bases separated the two germline ends. The CDR3 consists of 14 residues. CDR3 sequence reads: CASSLARGGTEAFF. For the CDR3, the DNA is TGTGCCAGCAGCTTAGCGCGGGGAGGCACTGAAGCTTTCTTT.

This chain uses TRBV4-1 with TRBJ2-1; D is perhaps TRBD1 or TRBD2 (5 bases each). Germline loops: CDR1 MGHRA, CDR2 YSYEKL. The CDR3 covers 13 residues. V dropped 4 bases and J dropped 4 bases, with 8 bases sitting between them. This CDR3 is CASSRGTYNEQFF. The CDR3 nucleotides read TGCGCCAGCAGCCGGGGGACGTACAATGAGCAGTTCTTC.